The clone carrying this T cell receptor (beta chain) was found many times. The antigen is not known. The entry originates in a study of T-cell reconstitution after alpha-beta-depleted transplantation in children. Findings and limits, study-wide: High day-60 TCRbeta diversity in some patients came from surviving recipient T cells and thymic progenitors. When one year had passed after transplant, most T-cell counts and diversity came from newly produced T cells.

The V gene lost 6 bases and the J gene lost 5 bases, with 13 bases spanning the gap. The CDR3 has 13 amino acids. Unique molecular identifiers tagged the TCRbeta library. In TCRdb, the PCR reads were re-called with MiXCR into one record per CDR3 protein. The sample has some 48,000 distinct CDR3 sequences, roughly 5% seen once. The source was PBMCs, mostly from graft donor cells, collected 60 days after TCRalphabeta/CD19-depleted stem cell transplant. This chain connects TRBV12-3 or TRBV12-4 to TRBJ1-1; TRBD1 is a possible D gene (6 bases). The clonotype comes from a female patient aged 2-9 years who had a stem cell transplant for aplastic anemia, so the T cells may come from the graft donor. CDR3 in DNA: TGTGCCAGCAGCCCAACAGGGAGAACTGAAGCTTTCTTT. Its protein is CASSPTGRTEAFF.